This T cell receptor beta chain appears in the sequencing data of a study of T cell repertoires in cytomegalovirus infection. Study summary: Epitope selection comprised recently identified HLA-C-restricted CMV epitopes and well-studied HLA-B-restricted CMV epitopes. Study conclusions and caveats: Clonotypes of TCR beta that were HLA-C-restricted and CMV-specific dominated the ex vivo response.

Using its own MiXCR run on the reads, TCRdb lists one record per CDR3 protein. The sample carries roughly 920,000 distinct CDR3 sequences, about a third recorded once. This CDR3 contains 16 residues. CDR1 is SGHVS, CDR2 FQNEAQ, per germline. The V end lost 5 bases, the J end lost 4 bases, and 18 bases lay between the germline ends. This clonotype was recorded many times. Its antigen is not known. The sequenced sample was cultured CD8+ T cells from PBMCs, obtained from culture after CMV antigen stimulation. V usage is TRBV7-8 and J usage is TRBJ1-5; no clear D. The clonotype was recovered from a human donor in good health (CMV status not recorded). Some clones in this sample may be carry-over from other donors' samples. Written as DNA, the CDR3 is TGTGCCAGCAGCCAATACAAGATGCGGCCGAATCAGCCCCAGCATTTT. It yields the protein CASSQYKMRPNQPQHF.